These 26 T cell receptor beta chains originate from one sample sequenced in a study of shared clonotypes between healthy human individuals. Produced via immunoSEQ multiplex PCR; TCRdb's table is partial and in-frame only. The data contain around 200,000 clones, 60% to 75% of them singletons. Sequences were obtained from memory CD4+ T cells sorted from blood. Subset specified: CD45RA-negative fraction. The receptors come from a man younger than 45 in good health.

The chain carries TRBV5-1 and TRBJ2-7; unclear D gene. The germline gives CDR1 SGHRS, CDR2 YFSETQ. The CDR3 extends over 14 amino acids. The V end lost 1 base, the J end lost 3 bases, and 11 bases lay between the germline ends. CDR3 region: CASSLKDPRYEQYF. CDR3 nucleotides: TGCGCCAGCAGCTTGAAGGATCCCCGCTACGAGCAGTACTTC.

This clone was recorded once. This chain joins TRBV5-1 and TRBJ2-7, with D possibly TRBD1 on 6 matching bases. Looked up from germline, CDR1 is SGHRS and CDR2 is YFSETQ. The V gene lost 8 bases and the J gene lost 7 bases, with 22 bases spanning the gap. The CDR3 totals 14 residues. CDR3 residues: CASQPLGRGEEQYF. In nucleotides, the CDR3 is TGCGCCAGTCAACCCCTAGGCAGGGGCGAAGAGCAGTACTTC.

The V gene is TRBV5-1, the J gene TRBJ1-4; D unclear. The ends were cut back, 0 bases at V and 7 bases at J, with 19 bases in the middle. Germline lookup yields CDR1 SGHRS and CDR2 YFSETQ. The CDR3 sequence is 17 residues long. This chain's CDR3 is CASSLGVIGVSGEKLFF. In DNA, the CDR3 is TGCGCCAGCAGCTTGGGGGTGATTGGTGTATCGGGTGAAAAACTGTTTTTT.

The V gene is TRBV14, the J gene TRBJ2-1; D possibly uses TRBD1 or TRBD2 (5 bases each). This CDR3 comprises 16 residues. V was trimmed by 1 base and J by 10 bases, leaving 20 bases between them. Germline V CDR1 and CDR2: SGHDN, FVKESK. Written as DNA, the CDR3 is TGTGCCAGCAGCCAAGTCCCGGGACGGACCTTTCCCGAGCAGTTCTTC. It yields the protein CASSQVPGRTFPEQFF.

The rearrangement links TRBV28 to TRBJ2-2; D is possibly TRBD1 (6 bases). The CDR3 runs 15 residues. Germline assignment: CDR1 MDHEN and CDR2 SYDVKM. Trimming removed 8 bases from V and 0 bases from J, with 13 bases in between. DNA for the CDR3: TGTGCCAGCCGGGGACACCTCGCGAACACCGGGGAGCTGTTTTTT. This encodes CASRGHLANTGELFF. Complete variable domain (other parts from reference TRBV28 and TRBJ2-2): DVKVTQSSRYLVKRTGEKVFLECVQDMDHENMFWYRQDPGLGLRLIYFSYDVKMKEKGDIPEGYSVSREKKERFSLILESASTNQTSMYLCASRGHLANTGELFFGEGSRLTVL.

V and J are TRBV29-1 and TRBJ2-1; no clear D. The germline V and J ends were trimmed by 6 bases and 8 bases, with 8 bases remaining between them. CDR1 is SQVTM and CDR2 is ANQGSEA in the germline V gene. This CDR3 region has 10 residues. The CDR3 DNA is TGCAGCGTAGAGACGGATGAGCAGTTCTTC. Translating gives CSVETDEQFF.

This clone was recorded a few times. CDR3 sequence: CASSLEVAGITDTQYF. CDR3 DNA: TGTGCCAGCAGCTTAGAGGTTGCGGGGATCACAGATACGCAGTATTTT. V is TRBV7-8 and J is TRBJ2-3; a weak D match, TRBD2 (6 bases). The length of the CDR3 is 16 residues. CDR1 and CDR2 from the germline V gene are SGHVS and FQNEAQ. Trimming stripped 1 base from V and 2 bases from J, with 13 bases between. The entire variable domain, with the rest obtained from reference TRBV7-8 and TRBJ2-3, is as follows: GAGVSQSPRYKVAKRGQDVALRCDPISGHVSLFWYQQALGQGPEFLTYFQNEAQLDKSGLPSDRFFAERPEGSVSTLKIQRTQQEDSAVYLCASSLEVAGITDTQYFGPGTRLTVL.

The rearrangement uses TRBV10-3 and TRBJ1-5; TRBD1 matches 9 bases. After removal of 4 bases from V and 3 bases from J, the junction contained 13 bases not matched to a gene. Germline values: CDR1 ENHRY, CDR2 SYGVKD. This CDR3 contains 18 residues. CDR3 loop: CAISGGTGQQGFNQPQHF. DNA for the CDR3: TGTGCCATCAGTGGGGGGACAGGGCAACAGGGCTTCAATCAGCCCCAGCATTTT.

The V and J genes are TRBV18 and TRBJ2-2; no clear D. V was pared by 2 bases and J by 8 bases, with 6 bases between. The CDR3 covers 12 residues. Per germline, CDR1 KGHSH and CDR2 LQKENI. Here the CDR3 DNA reads TGTGCCAGCTCACCAAGGGCGGGGGAGCTGTTTTTT. Its translation is CASSPRAGELFF.

This clone was recorded a few times. V usage is TRBV7-2 and J usage is TRBJ1-1, with D possibly matching TRBD1 (6 bases). Germline-derived CDR1 and CDR2 are SGHTA and FQGNSA. This CDR3 has 12 amino acids. Trimming stripped 3 bases from V and 6 bases from J, with 8 bases between. Written as DNA, the CDR3 is TGTGCCAGCAGCTTGGACAGTGCTGAAGCTTTCTTT. Its translation is CASSLDSAEAFF.

V usage is TRBV7-2 and J usage is TRBJ2-7; no clear D gene. The CDR3 contains 11 residues. Germline V gene data show CDR1 as SGHTA and CDR2 as FQGNSA. V shed 5 bases and J shed 5 bases, with 7 bases lying between them. CDR3 nucleotide sequence: TGTGCCAGCAGCCCCCCCGACGAGCAGTACTTC. The encoded protein is CASSPPDEQYF. Full variable domain (rest looked up from reference TRBV7-2 and TRBJ2-7): GAGVSQSPSNKVTEKGKDVELRCDPISGHTALYWYRQSLGQGLEFLIYFQGNSAPDKSGLPSDRFSAERTGGSVSTLTIQRTQQEDSAVYLCASSPPDEQYFGPGTRLTVT.

This clone occurred a few times. The CDR3 bases are TGTGCCAGCAGGGCTAACAGGGCCAATCAGCCCCAGCATTTT. It yields the protein CASRANRANQPQHF. The chain combines TRBV28 with TRBJ1-5; TRBD1 is a possible D gene (6 bases). This CDR3 has 14 amino acids. V shed 6 bases and J shed 3 bases, with 12 bases lying between them. Germline V gene sequence: CDR1 MDHEN, CDR2 SYDVKM.

The chain has TRBV4-2 and TRBJ1-2; unclear D gene. V lost 5 bases to trimming and J lost 4 bases, with 14 bases between them. Germline V gene lookup returns CDR1 LGHNA and CDR2 YNFKEQ. CDR3 size: 14 residues. The CDR3 spells CASSFNAAVYGYTF. The CDR3, as DNA: TGTGCCAGCAGCTTTAATGCCGCAGTCTATGGCTACACCTTC.

The rearrangement joins TRBV16 to TRBJ1-5, with D perhaps matching TRBD1 (5 bases). The CDR3 is 15 residues long. The germline V gene encodes CDR1 KGHSY and CDR2 FQNENV. V was trimmed by 0 bases and J by 0 bases, leaving 6 bases between them. The CDR3 is CASSQSGGSNQPQHF. In DNA form, the CDR3 reads TGTGCCAGCAGCCAATCTGGGGGTAGCAATCAGCCCCAGCATTTT.

This clone was picked up a small number of times. The J gene is TRBJ1-5, the V gene TRBV29-1; tentatively, D is TRBD1 (6 bases). Looked up from germline, CDR1 is SQVTM and CDR2 is ANQGSEA. V was pared by 4 bases and J by 3 bases, with 10 bases between. The CDR3 totals 13 residues. The CDR3 coding sequence is TGCAGCGTTGCAGACAGGATCAATCAGCCCCAGCATTTT. Protein sequence: CSVADRINQPQHF.

This chain links TRBV28 with TRBJ2-7; D is possibly TRBD2 (6 bases). V lost 8 bases and J lost 0, with 11 bases in between. CDR1 and CDR2 from the germline V gene are MDHEN and SYDVKM. This CDR3 has 13 residues. The CDR3 coding sequence is TGTGCCAGCCAGGAGGGAGGCTCCTACGAGCAGTACTTC. This translates into CASQEGGSYEQYF.

This clone occurred once. The chain employs TRBV2 and TRBJ2-3; TRBD1 is a possible D gene (6 bases). The CDR3 spans 17 residues. From germline, CDR1 is SNHLY and CDR2 FYNNEI. Trimming shortened V by 3 bases and J by 0 bases, and 16 bases separated the two germline ends. The CDR3 spells CASSDFWGQPSTDTQYF. The CDR3 nucleotides read TGTGCCAGCAGTGACTTCTGGGGACAACCCAGCACAGATACGCAGTATTTT.

The V gene is TRBV7-2, the J gene TRBJ2-3; D is unresolved. The CDR3 sequence is 11 residues long. Germline assignment: CDR1 SGHTA and CDR2 FQGNSA. V was shortened by 3 bases and J by 8 bases, with 6 bases between the two germline ends. The CDR3 reads CASSLGPTQYF. DNA for the CDR3: TGTGCCAGCAGCTTGGGTCCTACGCAGTATTTT.

This chain connects TRBV2 to TRBJ1-2; a possible D gene is TRBD1 (5 bases). The V gene's germline CDR1 is SNHLY and CDR2 FYNNEI. Trimming left V 2 bases short and J 5 bases short, with 9 bases between. The CDR3 has 13 residues. The CDR3 DNA follows: TGTGCCAGCAGTGAATACAGGTCGTATGGCTACACCTTC. Translated, it gives CASSEYRSYGYTF.

On this clone: The DNA is omitted, as the CDR3 cannot be located on it reliably, and the CDR3 follows TCRdb's listing. This rearrangement joins TRBV7-9 to TRBJ1-1. Germline lookup yields CDR1 SEHNR and CDR2 FQNEAQ (reference sequence). From its first to its last residue, the CDR3 has 14 amino acids. The CDR3 is CASSFGPGFPEAFF.

Turning to this clone: The sample has other DNA sequences that encode this CDR3 too. This chain connects TRBV7-8 to TRBJ2-7, with TRBD2 as a possible D gene (6 bases). Trimming removed 5 bases at V and 1 base at J, with 9 bases between. The CDR3 has 13 amino acids. Germline lookup yields CDR1 SGHVS and CDR2 FQNEAQ. The CDR3 loop reads CASSLGLSYEQYF. In DNA, the CDR3 is TGTGCCAGCAGCCTGGGACTTTCCTACGAGCAGTACTTC.

V and J are TRBV5-5 and TRBJ2-2; D is ambiguous. This CDR3 has 13 amino acids. The V end lost 2 bases, the J end lost 8 bases, and 10 bases lay between the germline ends. Germline V gene lookup returns CDR1 SGHKS and CDR2 YYEKEE (reference sequence). The CDR3 loop reads CASSLGSLGELFF. The CDR3 coding sequence is TGTGCCAGCAGCTTAGGGTCCCTGGGGGAGCTGTTTTTT.

This clone was found a few times. This chain links TRBV18 with TRBJ1-5; D call uncertain. Germline values: CDR1 KGHSH, CDR2 LQKENI. This CDR3 has 12 amino acids. The V and J ends lost 3 bases and 2 bases respectively, with 2 bases between them. Here the CDR3 reads CASSPGNQPQHF. Here the CDR3 DNA reads TGTGCCAGCTCACCTGGCAATCAGCCCCAGCATTTT.

At least ten counts were recorded for this clone. The rearrangement joins TRBV21-1 to TRBJ2-7; TRBD1 was called by the table and not checked on the DNA. TRBV21-1 is a listed pseudogene. The CDR3 covers 13 residues. Here the CDR3 reads CASSSDRGERQYF. The CDR3 bases are TGTGCCAGCAGCAGCGACAGGGGGGAGCGGCAGTACTTC.

This clone has just a few counts. The CDR3 here is CSARGGVIQYF. In DNA form, the CDR3 reads TGCAGTGCTAGAGGGGGGGTCATTCAGTACTTC. The chain links TRBV20-1 to TRBJ2-4; D might be TRBD2 (6 bases). The CDR3 runs 11 residues. The germline gives CDR1 DFQATT, CDR2 SNEGSKA (reference sequence). V lost 1 base, J lost 9 bases, and 7 bases lay in between.

The count of this clone is one. The rearrangement links TRBV19 to TRBJ2-2; the D gene could be TRBD1 or TRBD2 (5 bases each). The germline V and J ends were trimmed by 4 bases and 0 bases, with 6 bases remaining between them. The CDR3 is 14 amino acids. The germline V gene has CDR1 LNHDA and CDR2 SQIVND (reference sequence). DNA for the CDR3: TGTGCCAGTAGTAGGGACGCGAACACCGGGGAGCTGTTTTTT. It is translated as CASSRDANTGELFF.